The clone carrying this T cell receptor beta chain has only a few counts. CDR3 length: 10 amino acids. The V and J ends lost 7 bases and 8 bases respectively, with 8 bases between them. CDR1 and CDR2 from the germline V gene are MDHEN and SYDVKM. This specimen comes from a study of blood T cell repertoires in COVID-19. The assay was immunoSEQ multiplex PCR, and TCRdb's table has in-frame clones only and misses some. The sample yields about half a million clones, over 75% seen once. This chain connects TRBV28 to TRBJ1-1; D is uncertain. The receptor's source is a human donor in a cohort sampled during active COVID-19. The specimen was peripheral blood. The CDR3 region has the DNA TGTGCCAGCATGAGATGGGAAGCTTTCTTT. Its translation is CASMRWEAFF.